This TCR beta chain is from a study of blood T cells in healthy people across ages. Together with a sample-barcoded 5' primer, a J-beta primer mix was included in a second PCR lasting about 7 to 11 cycles. TCRdb analysed the 5' RACE reads with MiXCR anew, one entry per CDR3 protein. The sample yields about 1 million distinct CDR3 sequences, over 35% seen once. This clonotype turned up a few times. Sequencing input: blood. This receptor was identified in a woman aged 55-69 years in good health.

The CDR3 is CASSHQSTYEQYF. For the CDR3, the DNA is TGTGCCAGCAGTCACCAAAGCACCTACGAGCAGTACTTC. The chain recombines TRBV5-5 with TRBJ2-7; D is unresolved. CDR1 is SGHKS, CDR2 YYEKEE, per germline (reference sequence). This CDR3 contains 13 residues. Trimming stripped 5 bases from V and 2 bases from J, with 11 bases between.